This paragraph covers one T cell receptor (beta chain) sequence. Antigen specificity is unknown. This sample was taken from a study of cytomegalovirus exposure and HLA in healthy donors. In the study overall: A subsequent analysis reported that the 95 to 150 validation repertoires were produced on the same platform that had also been used for the 500 to 700 first-cohort repertoires. Study-wide results and caveats: TCR sequences were mostly rare, though some public TCRs occurred in many donors. 150 or so TCR beta chains were listed as cytomegalovirus-associated.

The donors belonged to the approximately 110-subject validation cohort, separate from the 666-subject first cohort. Libraries were prepared by immunoSEQ multiplex PCR; TCRdb keeps only in-frame clonotypes and omits some of them. Of roughly 180,000 clones listed, approximately 84% are singletons. The V gene end was trimmed by 1 base and the J gene end by 6 bases; junction bases not matched to a gene: 4. The CDR3 extends over 15 amino acids. The germline V gene has CDR1 MGHDK and CDR2 SYGVNS. The clonotype was recovered from a man aged 18 to 29 in good health and CMV-seropositive. Sample: PBMCs. The chain recombines TRBV25-1 with TRBJ2-7; 12 bases fit TRBD2. CDR3 sequence reads: CASSEWASGRAEQYF. CDR3 nucleotides: TGTGCCAGCAGTGAATGGGCTAGCGGGAGGGCCGAGCAGTACTTC.